The 27 T cell receptor beta chains below come from one sample, sequenced in a study of T-cell memory formation after mild COVID-19. MiXCR was run by TCRdb on the 5' RACE reads, yielding one entry per CDR3 protein. Among 300,000 to 400,000 distinct CDR3 sequences listed, over 13% were seen once. The sample taken for sequencing was PBMCs or a T cell subset sorted from them (not recorded which). Receptor source: a young man who had mild COVID-19 (a few samples of this study predate the infection). Cell type and time point are not known.

This clonotype was seen only a few times. The CDR3 DNA follows: TGTGCCAGCAGTTACTCAACAGGGAGGTTTTACGAGCAGTACTTC. This translates into CASSYSTGRFYEQYF. This chain connects TRBV6-5 to TRBJ2-7; the D call may be TRBD1 or TRBD2 (6 bases each). Germline V gene data show CDR1 as MNHEY and CDR2 as SVGAGI. This CDR3 region has 15 residues. The germline V and J ends were trimmed by 0 bases and 4 bases, with 13 bases remaining between them.

The J gene is TRBJ2-5, the V gene TRBV12-3 or TRBV12-4, with D tentatively TRBD2 (5 bases). V lost 0 bases to trimming and J lost 4 bases, with 6 bases between them. The CDR3 loop spans 13 amino acids. The CDR3 sequence: CASSLAGVETQYF. CDR3 DNA: TGTGCCAGCAGTTTAGCCGGGGTAGAGACCCAGTACTTC.

This clonotype was observed a few times. This sequence joins TRBV5-1 and TRBJ1-2; TRBD1 matches at 7 bases. V lost 5 bases and J lost 3; bases outside the gene matches: 4. CDR1 and CDR2 (germline): SGHRS, YFSETQ. The CDR3 has 13 residues. The chain's CDR3 is CASRSGTDYGYTF. The CDR3 bases are TGCGCCAGCAGGTCCGGGACAGACTATGGCTACACCTTC.

This clonotype was seen a few times. This rearrangement joins TRBV7-9 to TRBJ2-1; perhaps TRBD2 as D (6 bases). From germline, CDR1 is SEHNR and CDR2 FQNEAQ (reference sequence). The V end was cut by 2 bases, the J end by 6 bases, with 11 bases between. The CDR3 extends over 14 amino acids. The CDR3: CASSLSGGGNEQFF. The CDR3 DNA follows: TGTGCCAGCAGCTTAAGTGGGGGAGGCAATGAGCAGTTCTTC.

This clonotype occurred many times. The chain is built from TRBV4-2 and TRBJ1-1; TRBD1 matches 9 bases. The length of the CDR3 is 16 residues. The V segment lost 1 base and the J segment 5 bases; nucleotides outside the gene matches: 8. Germline loops: CDR1 LGHNA, CDR2 YNFKEQ. The CDR3 DNA sequence: TGTGCCAGCAGCCAAGCGGTGGGGACAGGGAGGACTGAAGCTTTCTTT. It encodes CASSQAVGTGRTEAFF.

The V call is TRBV10-3, the J call TRBJ2-5; D uncertain. The V gene's germline CDR1 is ENHRY and CDR2 SYGVKD. This CDR3 has 13 amino acids. The germline V and J ends were trimmed by 6 bases and 5 bases, with 13 bases remaining between them. CDR3 in DNA: TGTGCCATCAGCACGACGGGTGCGGAGACCCAGTACTTC. The encoded protein is CAISTTGAETQYF.

This clonotype was observed a handful of times. The chain employs TRBV7-9 and TRBJ2-5; the match to TRBD2 covers 9 bases. Per the germline V gene, CDR1 is SEHNR and CDR2 is FQNEAQ (reference sequence). The CDR3 runs 16 residues. With 2 bases clipped from V and 2 bases from J, the junction kept 6 bases outside the gene matches. CDR3: CASSLLPLAGQETQYF. CDR3 nucleotide sequence: TGTGCCAGCAGCTTATTGCCCCTAGCGGGACAAGAGACCCAGTACTTC. The whole variable domain, filled in from reference TRBV7-9 and TRBJ2-5, reads DTGVSQNPRHKITKRGQNVTFRCDPISEHNRLYWYRQTLGQGPEFLTYFQNEAQLEKSRLLSDRFSAERPKGSFSTLEIQRTEQGDSAMYLCASSLLPLAGQETQYFGPGTRLLVL.

The chain links TRBV6-5 to TRBJ2-1; 12 bases fit TRBD2. This CDR3 comprises 16 residues. Trimming cost V 7 bases and J 6 bases; bases outside gene matches: 10. The germline V gene encodes CDR1 MNHEY and CDR2 SVGAGI. The CDR3, as DNA: TGTGCCAGCATTAAAACTCTAGCGGGGGGGCCCAATGAGCAGTTCTTC. It translates to CASIKTLAGGPNEQFF.

This clonotype was seen more than once but under ten times. J is TRBJ1-2 and V is TRBV29-1, with D possibly TRBD1 on 5 matching bases. CDR1 is SQVTM, CDR2 ANQGSEA, per germline. Trimming took 4 bases from V and 0 from J, leaving 15 bases between them. This CDR3 has 15 amino acids. The CDR3 nucleotides read TGCAGCGTTGCCCCGATGGGGACGGCTAACTATGGCTACACCTTC. Protein product: CSVAPMGTANYGYTF.

This clonotype came up many times. The J gene is TRBJ1-2, the V gene TRBV20-1; D remains unclear. This CDR3 has 12 amino acids. Germline V lookup: CDR1 DFQATT, CDR2 SNEGSKA (reference sequence). The V and J ends lost 5 bases and 8 bases respectively, with 15 bases between them. The CDR3 sequence: CSAASPTGGYTF. The CDR3 region has the DNA TGCAGTGCTGCCAGTCCCACTGGCGGCTACACCTTC.

A few counts support this clonotype. V usage is TRBV6-2 or TRBV6-3 and J usage is TRBJ1-2; possibly TRBD1 for D (6 bases). Germline V gene sequence: CDR1 MNHEY, CDR2 SVGEGT. The CDR3 is 13 residues long. Trimming shortened V by 5 bases and J by 2 bases, and 9 bases separated the two germline ends. CDR3 residues: CASSTDRNYGYTF. The CDR3 DNA is TGTGCCAGCAGTACCGACAGGAACTATGGCTACACCTTC.

The J gene is TRBJ2-7, the V gene TRBV21-1. TRBV21-1 is noted as a pseudogene. The CDR3 has 13 amino acids. The CDR3 loop is CASSTQVCYEQYV. The CDR3 DNA is TGTGCCAGCAGCACACAGGTTTGCTACGAGCAGTACGTC.

The rearrangement joins TRBV21-1 to TRBJ2-5; the table's D call, TRBD1, has no DNA check behind it. TRBV21-1 is reported as a pseudogene. The CDR3 is 16 residues long. The CDR3 loop is CASSKGGRDRFFLWNF. The CDR3 coding sequence is TGTGCCAGCAGCAAGGGGGGCCGGGACAGGTTTTTCCTCTGGAACTTC.

The V gene is TRBV6-5, the J gene TRBJ1-4; possible D gene TRBD1, 6 bases. The ends were cut back, 8 bases at V and 8 bases at J, with 12 bases in the middle. From germline, CDR1 is MNHEY and CDR2 SVGAGI. The CDR3 covers 12 residues. This CDR3 reads CASSHGTEKLFF. DNA of the CDR3: TGTGCCAGCTCACACGGGACAGAAAAACTGTTTTTT.

Here the CDR3 DNA reads TGCGCCAGCAGCTTGGTCCGGCGGGGGGACCCCACCGGGGAGCTGTTTTTT. Translated, it gives CASSLVRRGDPTGELFF. The V call is TRBV5-1, the J call TRBJ2-2; TRBD2 agrees at 8 bases. The CDR3 totals 17 residues. Germline V gives CDR1 SGHRS, CDR2 YFSETQ. Germline trimming cut 0 bases from V and 4 bases from J; bases unmatched to any gene: 8.

The table lists this clonotype with a few counts. The J gene is TRBJ2-5, the V gene TRBV10-3; the D gene is possibly TRBD2 (6 bases). V shed 4 bases and J shed 2 bases, with 11 bases lying between them. The CDR3 is 14 amino acids. Germline values: CDR1 ENHRY, CDR2 SYGVKD. CDR3 loop: CAISVGTFQETQYF. The CDR3 DNA reads as TGTGCCATCAGTGTCGGGACTTTTCAAGAGACCCAGTACTTC.

This chain joins TRBV24-1 and TRBJ1-5; D unclear. This CDR3 comprises 15 residues. Germline lookup yields CDR1 KGHDR and CDR2 SFDVKD. V lost 7 bases, J lost 2 bases, and 14 bases lay in between. DNA for the CDR3: TGTGCCACCAGGATGGGATTCGATGGCAATCAGCCCCAGCATTTT. This translates into CATRMGFDGNQPQHF.

The chain recombines TRBV6-2 or TRBV6-3 with TRBJ2-1; D remains unclear. The germline gives CDR1 MNHEY, CDR2 SVGEGT. V was shortened by 2 bases and J by 4 bases, with 9 bases between the two germline ends. CDR3 size: 14 residues. This CDR3 is CASSYPNSYNEQFF. DNA for the CDR3: TGTGCCAGCAGTTACCCAAACAGTTACAATGAGCAGTTCTTC.

J is TRBJ1-3 and V is TRBV11-2; D remains unclear. V was clipped by 2 bases and J by 0 bases, with 5 bases between them. Germline V gene data show CDR1 as SGHAT and CDR2 as FQNNGV. The CDR3 is made up of 14 amino acids. This CDR3 is CASSLMGSGNTIYF. In nucleotides, the CDR3 is TGTGCCAGCAGCTTAATGGGCTCTGGAAACACCATATATTTT.

This clonotype occurred a few times. This chain links TRBV24-1 with TRBJ2-4; unclear D gene. Trimming removed 3 bases from V and 0 bases from J, with 11 bases in between. This CDR3 is 16 amino acids long. Looked up from germline, CDR1 is KGHDR and CDR2 is SFDVKD. The CDR3 loop reads CATSDPPILAKNIQYF. For the CDR3, the DNA is TGTGCCACCAGTGATCCGCCAATACTAGCCAAAAACATTCAGTACTTC.

V gene TRBV9 combines with J gene TRBJ1-6; TRBD1 is a possible D gene (5 bases). This CDR3 is built from 18 residues. Germline-derived CDR1 and CDR2 are SGDLS and YYNGEE. The ends were cut back, 0 bases at V and 8 bases at J, with 21 bases in the middle. CDR3 sequence reads: CASSVASGYPLGDSPLHF. The CDR3 bases are TGTGCCAGCAGCGTAGCTTCGGGCTATCCCCTGGGGGATTCACCCCTCCACTTT.

Only a few counts were recorded for this clonotype. The chain links TRBV11-2 to TRBJ2-2; 12 bases match TRBD2. Germline V gene lookup returns CDR1 SGHAT and CDR2 FQNNGV. The CDR3 contains 17 residues. Trimming cost V 5 bases and J 5 bases; bases outside gene matches: 9. In nucleotides, the CDR3 is TGTGCCAGCAGCCCAGGGGCCACTAGCGGGGGGACCGGGGAGCTGTTTTTT. Translating it yields CASSPGATSGGTGELFF.

This clonotype was counted only a few times. The V call is TRBV7-8, the J call TRBJ2-5; D is perhaps TRBD1 (5 bases). CDR1 SGHVS and CDR2 FQNEAQ come from the germline V gene. V lost 8 bases and J 4 bases, leaving 11 bases between the germline ends. This CDR3 has 12 amino acids. The CDR3 loop reads CASGQSRETQYF. CDR3 coding DNA: TGTGCCAGCGGACAATCCCGAGAGACCCAGTACTTC.

This clonotype appeared a few times. The chain links TRBV6-1 to TRBJ1-1; 9 nucleotides match TRBD1. This CDR3 comprises 14 residues. V lost 3 bases and J lost 10; bases outside the gene matches: 9. Germline CDR1 and CDR2: MNHNS and SASEGT. CDR3 loop: CASSEITGGLLAFF. Here the CDR3 DNA reads TGTGCCAGCAGTGAGATCACAGGGGGCTTACTAGCTTTCTTT.

As concerns this clonotype: This is likely a read error, given that the CDR3 carries no conserved phenylalanine or tryptophan at its end. No DNA is shown, since the ends of the CDR3 on it are uncertain; the CDR3 is the one TCRdb lists. The CDR3 here is CASSRCTLTGTASQEAEFL. This chain joins TRBV6-4 and TRBJ2-7; the table assigns TRBD1, which was not confirmed against the DNA. The germline gives CDR1 MRHNA, CDR2 SNTAGT. The CDR3 region is 19 residues in length, termini included.

This clonotype has a handful of counts. The chain uses TRBV5-1 and TRBJ2-1; no reliable D call. Germline V gene lookup returns CDR1 SGHRS and CDR2 YFSETQ. V was cut by 4 bases and J by 4 bases, with 12 bases left in between. The CDR3 loop spans 14 amino acids. CDR3 in amino acids: CASSLLPAYNEQFF. As DNA, the CDR3 is TGCGCCAGCAGCCTCCTACCAGCATACAATGAGCAGTTCTTC.

The chain links TRBV12-5 to TRBJ1-1; no firm D call. The germline V gene encodes CDR1 LGHNT and CDR2 FRNRAP. The length of the CDR3 is 13 residues. V lost 3 bases, J lost 8 bases, and 13 bases lay in between. The CDR3 loop is CASGFSGMSEAFF. DNA for the CDR3: TGTGCTAGTGGTTTTTCCGGGATGTCCGAAGCTTTCTTT.